Sequencing of this T cell receptor (beta chain) was carried out in a study of cytomegalovirus exposure and HLA in healthy donors. 13 Jbeta primers and 60 Vbeta primers were used for the PCR. The repertoire was sequenced with immunoSEQ multiplex PCR; TCRdb's copy has only in-frame clones and lacks some. The sample data list roughly 190,000 clones. CDR1 SGHRS and CDR2 YFSETQ come from the germline V gene. The CDR3 consists of 16 residues. The V segment lost 4 bases and the J segment 6 bases; nucleotides outside the gene matches: 12. The sample consisted of PBMCs. The chain has TRBV5-1 and TRBJ2-1; 8 bases are shared with TRBD1. This clonotype was sampled from a young man in good health and CMV-seronegative. CDR3 in amino acids: CASSATPGTGSNEQFF. The CDR3 DNA follows: TGCGCCAGCAGCGCAACTCCCGGGACAGGCTCCAATGAGCAGTTCTTC. Supplemented by reference TRBV5-1 and TRBJ2-1, the full variable domain reads KAGVTQTPRYLIKTRGQQVTLSCSPISGHRSVSWYQQTPGQGLQFLFEYFSETQRNKGNFPGRFSGRQFSNSRSEMNVSTLELGDSALYLCASSATPGTGSNEQFFGPGTRLTVL.